What follows are 21 T cell receptor beta chains derived from one specimen sequenced in a study of immune reconstitution after stem cell transplant in scleroderma. TCRdb called the RT-PCR reads again in MiXCR, with one record for every CDR3 protein. Of roughly 2,000 distinct CDR3 sequences in the sample, about 13% were seen once. Sample acquisition took place before or after autologous hematopoietic stem cell transplantation (not recorded which). These receptors all stem from a female donor with systemic sclerosis.

By proportion, this clonotype is medium-sized (0.01 to 0.1%). This rearrangement joins TRBV6-5 to TRBJ2-3; maybe TRBD2 (6 bases). CDR1 and CDR2 from the germline V gene are MNHEY and SVGAGI. V lost 4 bases, J lost 6 bases, and 11 bases lay in between. The CDR3 is 13 residues long. As DNA, the CDR3 is TGTGCCAGCAGTTCGGACTATACGGATACGCAGTATTTT. It translates to CASSSDYTDTQYF.

This clonotype has ten or more counts. V gene TRBV7-2 combines with J gene TRBJ2-3, with 8 bases lining up with TRBD2. V lost 6 bases, J lost 5 bases, and 19 bases stayed unmatched. Germline V CDR1 and CDR2: SGHTA, FQGNSA. This CDR3 is built from 18 residues. The CDR3 DNA reads TGTGCCAGCAGTCCGGGCGCCTCGCGGGGGGCCTTAGGAGATACGCAGTATTTT. Residues: CASSPGASRGALGDTQYF.

This clonotype is labeled medium-sized. The chain uses TRBV7-6 and TRBJ2-3; the match to TRBD1 covers 7 bases. Germline lookup yields CDR1 SGHVS and CDR2 FNYEAQ. V shed 5 bases and J 10 bases; nucleotides not matched to a gene: 6. CDR3 length: 12 residues. CDR3 sequence reads: CASSTQGRAQYF. The CDR3 DNA reads TGTGCCAGCAGCACACAGGGGCGGGCGCAGTATTTT.

This clonotype counts as medium-sized. V usage is TRBV20-1 and J usage is TRBJ2-1, with D unclear. The V and J ends lost 0 bases and 0 bases respectively, with 12 bases between them. The germline CDR1 and CDR2 sequences are DFQATT and SNEGSKA (reference sequence). The CDR3 is 16 amino acids. CDR3 protein: CSARDFAESSYNEQFF. The CDR3 nucleotides read TGCAGTGCTAGAGATTTCGCGGAGAGCTCCTACAATGAGCAGTTCTTC.

The chain combines TRBV5-6 with TRBJ2-4, with D tentatively TRBD2 (5 bases). The CDR3 consists of 15 residues. The germline V gene has CDR1 SGHDT and CDR2 YYEEEE. Deletions cut 4 bases from V and 7 bases from J, with 18 bases between. The CDR3, as DNA: TGTGCCAGCAGCCCCCGGGGAAACATTCGGAACATTCAGTACTTC. This sequence encodes CASSPRGNIRNIQYF.

This clonotype occurred a few times. The chain uses TRBV7-8 and TRBJ2-6, with unresolved D. V shed 11 bases and J shed 0 bases, with 11 bases lying between them. This CDR3 spans 14 amino acids. Germline lookup yields CDR1 SGHVS and CDR2 FQNEAQ. In DNA, the CDR3 is TGTGCCGGAGCCAGGAACTCTGGGGCCAACGTCCTGACTTTC. It translates to CAGARNSGANVLTF.

This clonotype is large (0.1 to 1%) in the sample. This sequence joins TRBV6-5 and TRBJ1-2; tentative D call: TRBD1 (6 bases). V was cut by 6 bases and J by 5 bases, with 19 bases left in between. CDR1 MNHEY and CDR2 SVGAGI come from the germline V gene. The CDR3 contains 15 residues. CDR3 residues: CASSLSTGTIYGYTF. As DNA, the CDR3 is TGTGCCAGCAGCCTTTCTACCGGGACAATTTATGGCTACACCTTC.

This clonotype showed up just a few times. The chain employs TRBV10-3 and TRBJ2-7, with D perhaps TRBD1 or TRBD2 (5 bases each). V lost 6 bases and J lost 3, with 12 bases in between. The CDR3 loop spans 13 amino acids. Germline V lookup: CDR1 ENHRY, CDR2 SYGVKD. The CDR3: CAIRGEWNYEQYF. DNA of the CDR3: TGTGCCATCAGAGGGGAGTGGAACTACGAGCAGTACTTC.

By share of the sample, this clonotype is large (0.1 to 1%). DNA of the CDR3: TGTGCCAGCAGTTTCACTAGCGCCGGGGAGCTGTTTTTT. Translation gives CASSFTSAGELFF. The J gene is TRBJ2-2, the V gene TRBV27, with TRBD2 matching 7 bases. Germline V lookup: CDR1 MNHEY, CDR2 SMNVEV (reference sequence). The CDR3 totals 13 residues. V lost 3 bases and J lost 6; bases outside the gene matches: 1.

This clonotype was detected a few times. V is TRBV5-6 and J is TRBJ1-1; D is possibly TRBD1 (6 bases). The CDR3 extends over 13 amino acids. Trimming pared 4 bases from V and 6 bases from J, leaving 13 bases between. Germline loops: CDR1 SGHDT, CDR2 YYEEEE. The DNA for the CDR3 is TGTGCCAGCAGCCGTCAGGGGCGGGCTGAAGCTTTCTTT. Translated: CASSRQGRAEAFF.

This clonotype rates as medium-sized (0.01 to 0.1%). The chain uses TRBV20-1 and TRBJ2-5, with D hard to call. CDR3 length: 12 amino acids. The V end was cut by 4 bases, the J end by 5 bases, with 11 bases between. Germline V gene lookup returns CDR1 DFQATT and CDR2 SNEGSKA (reference sequence). The DNA for the CDR3 is TGCAGTGCTACCCCCCCAGCGGAGACCCAGTACTTC. Protein sequence: CSATPPAETQYF.

The J gene is TRBJ1-1, the V gene TRBV3-1; D unresolved. The V gene lost 5 bases and the J gene lost 6 bases, with 10 bases spanning the gap. The CDR3 totals 12 residues. Germline V CDR1 and CDR2: LGHDT, YNNKEL (reference sequence). The CDR3 bases are TGTGCCAGCAGCGACGGGAGCCCTGAAGCTTTCTTT. Protein sequence: CASSDGSPEAFF.

This clonotype has more than one count but fewer than ten. This chain's CDR3 is CSPTQGNEQFF. CDR3 coding DNA: TGCAGTCCTACACAGGGAAATGAGCAGTTCTTC. The chain couples TRBV20-1 to TRBJ2-1; D might be TRBD1 (6 bases). V dropped 8 bases and J dropped 7 bases, with 12 bases sitting between them. In germline, CDR1 is DFQATT, CDR2 SNEGSKA (reference sequence). This CDR3 contains 11 residues.

Sample share makes this clonotype medium-sized. The chain links TRBV5-5 to TRBJ2-2; tentatively, D is TRBD1 (5 bases). Germline V gene data show CDR1 as SGHKS and CDR2 as YYEKEE (reference sequence). V gave up 3 bases and J gave up 3 bases, with 12 bases separating them. The CDR3 is 15 amino acids. The CDR3 coding sequence is TGTGCCAGCAGCTCCCCCGCGACAGACACCGGGGAGCTGTTTTTT. Its protein product is CASSSPATDTGELFF.

Relative to its sample, this clonotype is large. J is TRBJ1-2 and V is TRBV12-3 or TRBV12-4; D gene ambiguous. Trimming left V 5 bases short and J 4 bases short, with 14 bases between. The CDR3 length is 14 residues. CDR3 protein: CASSPGSAVYGYTF. CDR3 bases: TGTGCCAGCAGTCCAGGTTCAGCCGTCTATGGCTACACCTTC.

CDR3 in amino acids: CASSPSSGSYQETQYF. DNA for the CDR3: TGTGCCAGCAGCCCGTCTTCGGGCTCTTACCAAGAGACCCAGTACTTC. This chain connects TRBV12-3 or TRBV12-4 to TRBJ2-5, with D unresolved. V was trimmed by 6 bases and J by 0 bases, leaving 17 bases between them. There are 16 residues in the CDR3.

By share, this clonotype ranks as medium-sized. The chain uses TRBV27 and TRBJ2-2; 8 nucleotides match TRBD2. V shed 5 bases and J 6 bases; nucleotides not matched to a gene: 2. There are 13 residues in the CDR3. Germline CDR1 and CDR2: MNHEY and SMNVEV (reference sequence). CDR3 protein: CASSPTSAGELFF. As DNA, the CDR3 is TGTGCCAGCAGTCCGACTAGCGCCGGGGAGCTGTTTTTT.

By frequency in the sample, this clonotype is medium-sized. V and J are TRBV6-5 and TRBJ2-1, with D possibly TRBD2 on 5 matching bases. This CDR3 spans 16 amino acids. Germline CDR1 is MNHEY and CDR2 is SVGAGI. The V and J ends lost 4 bases and 0 bases respectively, with 13 bases between them. CDR3 sequence (DNA): TGTGCCAGCAGTTTAGGAGGTCCTAGCTCCTACAATGAGCAGTTCTTC. Its protein is CASSLGGPSSYNEQFF.

This chain connects TRBV12-3 or TRBV12-4 to TRBJ1-1, with no clear D. The CDR3 length is 15 residues. The germline V and J ends were trimmed by 3 bases and 1 base, with 12 bases remaining between them. CDR3 DNA sequence: TGTGCCAGCAGTTTCACGCACAGCTCGAACACTGAAGCTTTCTTT. As protein: CASSFTHSSNTEAFF.

As regards this clonotype: A much larger clone lies a single base off, so this may be a read error. J is TRBJ2-7 and V is TRBV6-2 or TRBV6-3; TRBD2 aligns across 8 bases. Trimming cost V 6 bases and J 4 bases; bases outside gene matches: 20. CDR3 length equals 18 residues. Germline V gene sequence: CDR1 MNHEY, CDR2 SVGEGT. In DNA form, the CDR3 reads TGTGCCAGCAGATCCTTTCCGTCTACGGCGGGGGGCGTATACGAGCAGTACTTC. Amino acids: CASRSFPSTAGGVYEQYF.

This clonotype is classed as medium-sized. The chain carries TRBV15 and TRBJ1-2, with a possible D match to TRBD1 (6 bases). This CDR3 is 15 amino acids long. Between the trimmed V and J ends, which lost 5 bases and 4 bases, there was a span of 17 bases. The V gene's germline CDR1 is LNHNV and CDR2 YYDKDF (reference sequence). Here the CDR3 DNA reads TGTGCCACCAGCCCCCGTGGACAGCGGCTCTATGGCTACACCTTC. Translation gives CATSPRGQRLYGYTF.